A single sample gave rise to the 7 T cell receptor beta chains below, sequenced in a study of T cell repertoires in ileal Crohn's disease. The method was immunoSEQ multiplex PCR; TCRdb's version includes in-frame clones alone and lacks a portion of them. The data show about 2,500 clones, more than 75% seen once. Sequencing used ileal tissue. The receptors originated from an adult with Crohn's disease.

The chain is built from TRBV4-3 and TRBJ1-2; a possible D gene is TRBD1 (5 bases). The CDR3 is 17 residues long. Germline V gene lookup returns CDR1 LGHNA and CDR2 YSLEER. Trimming took off 0 bases at V and 4 bases at J, with 18 bases between the two ends. The chain's CDR3 is CASSQDLQAGGSYGYTF. CDR3 in DNA: TGCGCCAGCAGCCAAGATCTGCAGGCTGGGGGGAGCTATGGCTACACCTTC.

In this sample, this clone turned up a few times. The chain joins TRBV9 to TRBJ1-6, with D perhaps matching TRBD1 (6 bases). The CDR3 totals 13 residues. Germline V CDR1 and CDR2: SGDLS, YYNGEE. V lost 0 bases and J lost 10, with 8 bases in between. The CDR3 bases are TGTGCCAGCAGCGTAGAGGACAGCTCACCCCTCCACTTT. Translation gives CASSVEDSSPLHF.

The J gene is TRBJ2-6, the V gene TRBV19, with D possibly TRBD1 on 5 matching bases. Between the trimmed V and J ends, which lost 5 bases and 4 bases, there was a span of 6 bases. This CDR3 is built from 13 residues. Germline V gene lookup returns CDR1 LNHDA and CDR2 SQIVND (reference sequence). The CDR3: CASSGAGANVLTF. The CDR3 region has the DNA TGTGCCAGTAGTGGGGCAGGGGCCAACGTCCTGACTTTC.

This sequence joins TRBV15 and TRBJ2-3, with a possible D match to TRBD2 (6 bases). Germline values: CDR1 LNHNV, CDR2 YYDKDF (reference sequence). Deletions cut 0 bases from V and 6 bases from J, with 22 bases between. The CDR3 has 18 residues. CDR3 DNA sequence: TGTGCCACCAGCAGAGATTACCCCCGGAGGGAATCTAGGGATACGCAGTATTTT. Protein sequence: CATSRDYPRRESRDTQYF. The full variable domain, in which reference TRBV15 and TRBJ2-3 provide the parts outside the CDR3, is DAMVIQNPRYQVTQFGKPVTLSCSQTLNHNVMYWYQQKSSQAPKLLFHYYDKDFNNEADTPDNFQSRRPNTSFCFLDIRSPGLGDTAMYLCATSRDYPRRESRDTQYFGPGTRLTVL.

This clone has just one count. Germline and junction disagree at one end, which may indicate a read error. CDR3 sequence reads: CASNTEGADTQYF. The CDR3, as DNA: TGTGCCAGCAACACGGAGGGTGCAGATACGCAGTATTTT. The rearrangement links TRBV5-1 to TRBJ2-3; weak D call: TRBD2 (6 bases). CDR3 length equals 13 residues. Per the germline V gene, CDR1 is SGHRS and CDR2 is YFSETQ.

In regard to this clone: Relative to the germline gene, one junction end is altered; a read error may explain this. The rearrangement joins TRBV5-1 to TRBJ2-3, with 8 bases matching TRBD2. Germline V gene data show CDR1 as SGHRS and CDR2 as YFSETQ. CDR3 length: 17 amino acids. The CDR3 reads CASSSGLAFGGTDTQYF. The CDR3 DNA reads as TGTGCCAGCAGCTCCGGACTAGCCTTTGGGGGCACAGATACGCAGTATTTT. Full variable domain (remainder filled in from reference TRBV5-1 and TRBJ2-3): KAGVTQTPRYLIKTRGQQVTLSCSPISGHRSVSWYQQTPGQGLQFLFEYFSETQRNKGNFPGRFSGRQFSNSRSEMNVSTLELGDSALYLCASSSGLAFGGTDTQYFGPGTRLTVL.

This chain joins TRBV4-2 and TRBJ1-4, with D tentatively TRBD1 (5 bases). Trimming stripped 4 bases from V and 7 bases from J, with 19 bases between. The CDR3 is made up of 16 amino acids. Germline values: CDR1 LGHNA, CDR2 YNFKEQ. In nucleotides, the CDR3 is TGTGCCAGCAGCCGAGCGGGGACCCCTAGGGGTGAAAAACTGTTTTTT. This encodes CASSRAGTPRGEKLFF.